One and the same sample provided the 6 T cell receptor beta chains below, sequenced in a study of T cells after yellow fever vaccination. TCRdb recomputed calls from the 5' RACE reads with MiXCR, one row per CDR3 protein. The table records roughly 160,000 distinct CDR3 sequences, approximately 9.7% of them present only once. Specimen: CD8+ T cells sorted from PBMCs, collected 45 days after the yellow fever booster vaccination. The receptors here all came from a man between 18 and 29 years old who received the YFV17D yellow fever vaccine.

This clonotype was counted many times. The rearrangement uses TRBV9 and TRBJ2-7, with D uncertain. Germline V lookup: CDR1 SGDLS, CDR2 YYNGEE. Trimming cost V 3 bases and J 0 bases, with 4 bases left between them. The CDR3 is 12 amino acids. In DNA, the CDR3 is TGTGCCAGCAGCGCCCCCTCCTACGAGCAGTACGTC. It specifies CASSAPSYEQYV.

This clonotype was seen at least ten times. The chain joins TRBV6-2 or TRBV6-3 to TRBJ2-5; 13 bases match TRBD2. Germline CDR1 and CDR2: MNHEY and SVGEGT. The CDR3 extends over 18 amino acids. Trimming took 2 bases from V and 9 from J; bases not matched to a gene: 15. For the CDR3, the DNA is TGTGCCAGCAGTTACGCCGACTGGACTAGCGGGGGCCATAGGCCCCAGTACTTC. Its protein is CASSYADWTSGGHRPQYF.

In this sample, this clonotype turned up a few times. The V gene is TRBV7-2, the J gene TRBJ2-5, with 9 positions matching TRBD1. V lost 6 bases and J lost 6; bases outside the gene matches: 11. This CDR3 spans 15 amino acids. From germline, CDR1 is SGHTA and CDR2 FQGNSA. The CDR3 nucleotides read TGTGCCAGCAGGGATACAGGGGGCTCGTTAAAGACCCAGTACTTC. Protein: CASRDTGGSLKTQYF.

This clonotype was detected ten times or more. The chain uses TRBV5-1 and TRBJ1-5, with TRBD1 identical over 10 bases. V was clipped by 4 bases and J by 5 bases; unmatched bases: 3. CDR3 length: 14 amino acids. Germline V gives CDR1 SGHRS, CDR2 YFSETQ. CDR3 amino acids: CASSLGQGDQPQHF. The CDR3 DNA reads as TGCGCCAGCAGCCTCGGACAGGGGGATCAGCCCCAGCATTTT.

DNA for the CDR3: TGTGCCAGCAGTTGGACAGGGTCGAACACTGAAGCTTTCTTT. It encodes CASSWTGSNTEAFF. This chain connects TRBV27 to TRBJ1-1, with 8 nucleotides matching TRBD1. The germline gives CDR1 MNHEY, CDR2 SMNVEV (reference sequence). The CDR3 has 14 amino acids. V lost 4 bases, J lost 1 base, and 2 bases stayed unmatched.

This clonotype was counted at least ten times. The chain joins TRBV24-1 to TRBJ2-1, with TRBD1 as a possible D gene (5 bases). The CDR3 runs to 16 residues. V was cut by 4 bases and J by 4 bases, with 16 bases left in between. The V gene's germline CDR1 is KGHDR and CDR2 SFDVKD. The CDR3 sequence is CATSDSYRWLYNEQFF. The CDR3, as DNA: TGTGCCACCAGTGACAGTTACAGGTGGTTGTACAATGAGCAGTTCTTC.